This is a list of T cell receptor beta chains from one sample in a study of blood T cell repertoires in COVID-19. Clones were read by immunoSEQ multiplex PCR, and TCRdb kept only the in-frame ones, dropping some. The table records roughly 290,000 clones, approximately 92% of them present only once. The material sequenced was peripheral blood. These receptor sequences come from a woman aged 25 to 39 with COVID-19, enrolled during active disease. CDR3s include the opening cysteine and the closing phenylalanine or tryptophan. A D gene is named only where the DNA matches it firmly. Part of the rows lack a size; the others show once, few, many or a class for expanded clones.

J	D	size	length	V	DNA	CDR3
TRBJ2-1	TRBD1	-	13	TRBV14	TGTGCCAGCAGGCGACAGGGGGCTTTTGAGCAGTTCTTC	CASRRQGAFEQFF
TRBJ1-2	TRBD1	-	15	TRBV27	TGTGCCAGCAGTACCCGGGACAGGGCTAACTATGGCTACACCTTC	CASSTRDRANYGYTF
TRBJ1-6	TRBD1	-	16	TRBV6-5	TGTGCCAGCAGTTACCCGCGGACAGGATCTAATTCACCCCTCCACTTT	CASSYPRTGSNSPLHF
TRBJ1-6	TRBD1	-	15	TRBV5-1	TGCGCCAGCCAAAACACAGGGGGAAGTAATTCACCCCTCCACTTT	CASQNTGGSNSPLHF
TRBJ1-1	-	-	14	TRBV15	TGTGCCACCAGCAGACACCAGGGTTCTACTGAAGCTTTCTTT	CATSRHQGSTEAFF
TRBJ1-6	TRBD1	-	15	TRBV28	TGTGCCAGCACTAGGGGGACAGGTCTCTGGTCACCCCTCCACTTT	CASTRGTGLWSPLHF
TRBJ1-2	-	-	13	TRBV7-2	TGTGCCAGCAGCTTAACGCGGGACTATGGCTACACCTTC	CASSLTRDYGYTF
TRBJ1-5	TRBD1	-	17	TRBV28	TGTGCCAGCAGTTTGGGACAGGGGAGGTATAGCAATCAGCCCCAGCATTTT	CASSLGQGRYSNQPQHF
TRBJ2-7	TRBD2	-	14	TRBV30	TGTGCCTGGTTAATGACTAGCGGGAGCTACGAGCAGTACTTC	CAWLMTSGSYEQYF
TRBJ2-7	TRBD2	-	15	TRBV11-3	TGTGCCAGCAGCTCGGGACTAGCGGGTCTCTACGAGCAGTACTTC	CASSSGLAGLYEQYF
TRBJ1-2	-	few	14	TRBV3-1/TRBV3-2	TGTGCCAGCAGCCCCCCCGGGGTGTCGGATGGCTACACCTTC	CASSPPGVSDGYTF
TRBJ2-7	TRBD2	-	13	TRBV29-1	TGCAGCGTTGAGACTAGCGGTCCCTACGAGCAGTACTTC	CSVETSGPYEQYF
TRBJ2-1	-	once	10	TRBV29-1	TGCAGCATTCAGGGCAATGAGCAGTTCTTC	CSIQGNEQFF
TRBJ1-5	TRBD1	-	13	TRBV7-3	TGTGCCAGCAGCCCGGACAGGGATCAGCCCCAGCATTTT	CASSPDRDQPQHF
TRBJ1-2	-	-	12	TRBV6-2/TRBV6-3	TGTGCCAGCAGTCCGCGGGGCTATGGCTACACCTTC	CASSPRGYGYTF
TRBJ2-2	-	-	15	TRBV5-4	TGTGCCAGCAGCTTGGCCCCTCGCGGGACCGGGGAGCTGTTTTTT	CASSLAPRGTGELFF
TRBJ2-7	TRBD2	-	15	TRBV15	TGTGCCACCAGCAGAAAACTAGCGGGGTCCTACGAGCAGTACTTC	CATSRKLAGSYEQYF
TRBJ2-2	-	-	13	TRBV5-4	TGTGCCAGCAGCTCGACACGAACCGGGGAGCTGTTTTTT	CASSSTRTGELFF
TRBJ2-1	TRBD2	-	15	TRBV5-1	TGCGCCAGCAGCTTCGGGACTAGCGAGTACAATGAGCAGTTCTTC	CASSFGTSEYNEQFF
TRBJ2-3	-	-	15	TRBV9	TGTGCCAGCAGCGTAGGGCCAGAGGCCACAGATACGCAGTATTTT	CASSVGPEATDTQYF
TRBJ1-1	-	-	13	TRBV12-3/TRBV12-4	TGTGCCAGCAGTCTTGGACAGATAGGTGAAGCTTTCTTT	CASSLGQIGEAFF
TRBJ1-4	TRBD1	-	14	TRBV6-5	TGTGCCAGCAGACGGACAGGCGCTAATGAAAAACTGTTTTTT	CASRRTGANEKLFF
TRBJ1-6	-	-	14	TRBV4-1	TGCGCCAGCAGCCAGCGGGGGGTTCGGTCACCCCTCCACTTT	CASSQRGVRSPLHF
TRBJ2-4	-	-	15	TRBV28	TGTGCCAGCAGTTTCCGGGGGTCGTCCAAAAACATTCAGTACTTC	CASSFRGSSKNIQYF
TRBJ2-7	TRBD2	-	15	TRBV7-6	TGTGCCAGCAGCCCGCTAGCGGGAGCGTTCTACGAGCAGTACTTC	CASSPLAGAFYEQYF
TRBJ1-1	TRBD1	-	12	TRBV6-5	TGTGCCTCATGGACAGGAGGCACTGAAGCTTTCTTT	CASWTGGTEAFF
TRBJ1-1	-	-	13	TRBV30	TGTGCCTGCCCCCGCGGGTCTAACACTGAAGCTTTCTTT	CACPRGSNTEAFF
TRBJ2-7	TRBD2	-	18	TRBV9	TGTGCCAGCAGCTTGGGACTAGCGGGAGGCGTTGCGTACTACGAGCAGTACTTC	CASSLGLAGGVAYYEQYF
TRBJ1-5	-	-	12	TRBV12-3/TRBV12-4	TGTGCCAGCAGTGTCTTTAATCAGCCCCAGCATTTT	CASSVFNQPQHF
TRBJ1-2	-	-	13	TRBV5-6	TGTGCCAGCAGCTTGCGGGGTCGCTATGGCTACACCTTC	CASSLRGRYGYTF
TRBJ1-2	-	once	16	TRBV6-6	TGTGCCAGCAGCATCAATCGACAGGTGGAGGACTATGGCTACACCTTC	CASSINRQVEDYGYTF
TRBJ1-1	-	-	12	TRBV28	TGTGCCAGCAGTTTATACGGGACAGAAGCTTTCTTT	CASSLYGTEAFF
TRBJ2-7	TRBD2	-	17	TRBV11-2	TGTGCCAGCAGCTTAGACCCATCTAGCGGGGCTCCATACGAGCAGTACTTC	CASSLDPSSGAPYEQYF
TRBJ2-1	-	-	17	TRBV4-1	TGCGCCAGCAGCCAACAAATAGGACTAGGGGGGTACAATGAGCAGTTCTTC	CASSQQIGLGGYNEQFF
TRBJ2-7	-	-	13	TRBV6-5	TGTGCCAGCAGCCGGGACAACTCCTACGAGCAGTACTTC	CASSRDNSYEQYF
TRBJ2-7	-	-	15	TRBV2	TGTGCCAGCAGTGATAGCAGGGTGGACTCCTACGAGCAGTACTTC	CASSDSRVDSYEQYF
TRBJ2-7	-	few	15	TRBV7-3	TGTGCCAGCAGCTTATCGGCAGGGAACCCCGGCGAGCAGTACTTC	CASSLSAGNPGEQYF